These 2 T cell receptor beta chains were all obtained from the same sample, sequenced in a study of CD8+ T cells in alopecia areata. RNA was extracted and reverse transcribed into cDNA as the sequencing template. The data were produced by immunoSEQ multiplex PCR, yet TCRdb's version contains in-frame clones alone and is incomplete. The sample contains some 99,000 clones, roughly 42% of which appear only once. The sequenced material came from CD4+ T cells sorted from blood. The receptors come from a human donor with alopecia areata.

The chain recombines TRBV29-1 with TRBJ1-2, with a weak D call TRBD1 (6 bases). Trimming shortened V by 5 bases and J by 8 bases, and 18 bases separated the two germline ends. This CDR3 is built from 13 residues. From germline, CDR1 is SQVTM and CDR2 ANQGSEA. This chain's CDR3 is CSVLRQVNSGYTF. The CDR3 coding sequence is TGCAGCGTTTTAAGACAGGTTAATTCGGGCTACACCTTC.

This clone was detected only a few times. The chain is built from TRBV29-1 and TRBJ1-1, with D perhaps matching TRBD1 (6 bases). CDR3 length: 13 amino acids. Trimming stripped 7 bases from V and 1 base from J, with 13 bases between. Germline assignment: CDR1 SQVTM and CDR2 ANQGSEA. The CDR3 reads CSAGVGQNTEAFF. The CDR3 bases are TGCAGCGCTGGGGTGGGACAGAACACTGAAGCTTTCTTT.